The sequence of this T cell receptor (beta chain) was determined in a study of T cells after yellow fever vaccination. Using its own MiXCR run on the 5' RACE reads, TCRdb lists one record per CDR3 protein. Of some 290,000 distinct CDR3 sequences listed, roughly 10% are singletons. This clonotype has ten or more counts. The V gene's germline CDR1 is MNHNY and CDR2 SVGAGI (reference sequence). The trim removed 0 bases at V and 7 bases at J, leaving 14 bases unmatched. The CDR3 totals 17 residues. The chain combines TRBV6-6 with TRBJ2-7, with 8 bases matching TRBD1. The specimen comprised CD4+ T cells sorted from PBMCs, sampled 45 days after the yellow fever booster vaccination. The sequence was obtained from a man between 18 and 29 years old who received the YFV17D yellow fever vaccine. The CDR3 sequence is CASSYSYGTGPFGEQYF. CDR3 coding DNA: TGTGCCAGCAGTTACTCGTATGGGACAGGCCCTTTTGGGGAGCAGTACTTC.